This paragraph covers one T cell receptor (beta chain) sequence. After removal of 1 base from V and 4 bases from J, the junction contained 4 bases not matched to a gene. Germline values: CDR1 SNHLY, CDR2 FYNNEI. There are 15 residues in the CDR3. These data belong to a study of OX40 agonist ivuxolimab in advanced cancers. Assay: immunoSEQ multiplex PCR; the TCRdb copy retains only in-frame clones and omits some. The profile shows 55,000 to 65,000 clones, approximately 90% of them singletons. V gene TRBV2 combines with J gene TRBJ2-3; 8 bases fit TRBD2. Sequencing used CD4+ or CD8+ T cells sorted from blood, obtained in a trial of the OX40 agonist ivuxolimab. The sequence was collected from an adult with an advanced solid tumor such as melanoma, head and neck, liver or kidney cancer. As DNA, the CDR3 is TGTGCCAGCAGTGAAGGGTTACTAGCGGCAGATACGCAGTATTTT. It specifies CASSEGLLAADTQYF.